This entry lists 23 T cell receptor beta chains sequenced from one sample in a study of blood T cell repertoires in COVID-19. Sequencing was performed with immunoSEQ multiplex PCR; in TCRdb, only in-frame clones are kept and a portion is missing. The profile shows approximately 40,000 clones, about nine tenths of them singletons. The sample taken for sequencing was peripheral blood. The receptors were gathered from a woman older than 75 in a cohort sampled during active or convalescent COVID-19.

The chain uses TRBV2 and TRBJ2-5, with D perhaps matching TRBD1 (6 bases). CDR1 SNHLY and CDR2 FYNNEI come from the germline V gene. V was clipped by 7 bases and J by 2 bases, with 11 bases between them. The CDR3 consists of 13 residues. The DNA of the CDR3 is TGTGCCAGCACCCCCGGACAGCAAGAGACCCAGTACTTC. It translates to CASTPGQQETQYF. The complete variable domain, with remaining parts taken from reference TRBV2 and TRBJ2-5, reads EPEVTQTPSHQVTQMGQEVILRCVPISNHLYFYWYRQILGQKVEFLVSFYNNEISEKSEIFDDQFSVERPDGSNFTLKIRSTKLEDSAMYFCASTPGQQETQYFGPGTRLLVL.

The gene calls are TRBV19 and TRBJ1-5, with D possibly TRBD1 on 6 matching bases. In germline, CDR1 is LNHDA, CDR2 SQIVND (reference sequence). V was clipped by 10 bases and J by 5 bases, with 21 bases between them. The CDR3 is 15 amino acids. The CDR3 bases are TGTGCCACCGCAATGAGAGGACAGCGTTATCAGCCCCAGCATTTT. Amino acids: CATAMRGQRYQPQHF.

V and J are TRBV9 and TRBJ2-1, with 9 positions matching TRBD1. Trimming at V came to 4 bases and at J to 7 bases, leaving 12 bases not matched to a gene. This CDR3 comprises 16 residues. The germline gives CDR1 SGDLS, CDR2 YYNGEE. CDR3 sequence reads: CASSFQARDRVNEQFF. The CDR3 bases are TGTGCCAGCAGCTTCCAGGCCCGGGACAGGGTGAATGAGCAGTTCTTC.

This chain links TRBV2 with TRBJ1-1; 11 bases match TRBD1. The CDR3 contains 15 residues. After removal of 5 bases from V and 10 bases from J, the junction contained 12 bases not matched to a gene. Germline loops: CDR1 SNHLY, CDR2 FYNNEI. The DNA of the CDR3 is TGTGCCAGCAGTAGATCGGGACAGGGGGTAGTGGGAGCTTTCTTT. Protein: CASSRSGQGVVGAFF.

The chain carries TRBV5-5 and TRBJ2-5; D is unclear. CDR3 size: 15 residues. Germline CDR1 is SGHKS and CDR2 is YYEKEE (reference sequence). Trimming took off 1 base at V and 3 bases at J, with 13 bases between the two ends. CDR3 protein: CASSLYPRSEETQYF. The CDR3 region has the DNA TGTGCCAGCAGCTTGTATCCTAGATCAGAAGAGACCCAGTACTTC.

The rearrangement joins TRBV11-3 to TRBJ2-5; 11 nucleotides agree with TRBD2. This CDR3 spans 15 amino acids. The trim removed 5 bases at V and 7 bases at J, leaving 9 bases unmatched. Germline V CDR1 and CDR2: SGHNT, YENEEA. CDR3 bases: TGTGCCAGCAGCCATAGCGGGAGGGCCTCAGGGACCCAGTACTTC. It is translated as CASSHSGRASGTQYF.

The chain carries TRBV5-4 and TRBJ1-4; perhaps TRBD1 as D (5 bases). CDR3 length equals 18 residues. The germline CDR1 and CDR2 sequences are SGHNT and YYREEE (reference sequence). Trimming shortened V by 3 bases and J by 8 bases, and 26 bases separated the two germline ends. The CDR3 DNA reads as TGTGCCAGCAGCTCCCGCTGGCAGAACAGAGGTGGGGCGGAAAAACTGTTTTTT. Protein: CASSSRWQNRGGAEKLFF. Looking up the rest from reference TRBV5-4 and TRBJ1-4 gives the full variable domain: ETGVTQSPTHLIKTRGQQVTLRCSSQSGHNTVSWYQQALGQGPQFIFQYYREEENGRGNFPPRFSGLQFPNYSSELNVNALELDDSALYLCASSSRWQNRGGAEKLFFGSGTQLSVL.

This sequence joins TRBV15 and TRBJ1-2; 9 bases align to TRBD1. V shed 5 bases, J shed 5 bases, and the junction held 12 bases outside the gene matches. Germline V lookup: CDR1 LNHNV, CDR2 YYDKDF (reference sequence). The CDR3 has 16 residues. The CDR3 region has the DNA TGTGCCACCAGCGGTTCCGTGGACAGGGGAGCTTATGGCTACACCTTC. Translated, it gives CATSGSVDRGAYGYTF. The full variable domain, with the rest looked up from reference TRBV15 and TRBJ1-2, is DAMVIQNPRYQVTQFGKPVTLSCSQTLNHNVMYWYQQKSSQAPKLLFHYYDKDFNNEADTPDNFQSRRPNTSFCFLDIRSPGLGDTAMYLCATSGSVDRGAYGYTFGSGTRLTVV.

The chain uses TRBV2 and TRBJ1-1, with unresolved D. The V gene's germline CDR1 is SNHLY and CDR2 FYNNEI. Trimming took off 8 bases at V and 0 bases at J, with 10 bases between the two ends. The CDR3 is 13 residues long. CDR3: CASHEEVNTEAFF. DNA of the CDR3: TGTGCCAGCCACGAGGAGGTGAACACTGAAGCTTTCTTT.

This clone was picked up one time. The rearrangement joins TRBV6-5 to TRBJ2-7; 8 bases line up with TRBD1. The CDR3 loop spans 14 amino acids. J lost 1 base, V lost 7 bases, and 6 bases had no gene match. Germline CDR1 MNHEY, CDR2 SVGAGI. The CDR3, as DNA: TGTGCCAGCAAAAGGGGACAGGAATCCTACGAGCAGTACTTC. It specifies CASKRGQESYEQYF.

This clone was recorded once. The chain couples TRBV20-1 to TRBJ2-1; no definite D call. V lost 3 bases and J 0 bases, leaving 9 bases between the germline ends. Germline V gives CDR1 DFQATT, CDR2 SNEGSKA (reference sequence). The CDR3 has 14 residues. CDR3 sequence reads: CSASFRSSYNEQFF. For the CDR3, the DNA is TGCAGTGCTAGTTTCCGGAGCTCCTACAATGAGCAGTTCTTC.

DNA of the CDR3: TGTGCCAGTAGTGGACAGGGGACCTACGAGCAGTACTTC. Protein sequence: CASSGQGTYEQYF. V gene TRBV19 combines with J gene TRBJ2-7; 9 nucleotides match TRBD1. Germline loops: CDR1 LNHDA, CDR2 SQIVND (reference sequence). V lost 5 bases to trimming and J lost 2 bases; unmatched junction nucleotides: 1. This CDR3 has 13 amino acids.

This sequence joins TRBV20-1 and TRBJ2-7; a weak D match, TRBD2 (5 bases). CDR1 DFQATT and CDR2 SNEGSKA come from the germline V gene (reference sequence). V shed 0 bases and J shed 6 bases, with 6 bases lying between them. This CDR3 is built from 11 residues. The CDR3 DNA sequence: TGCAGTGCTAGAGATGAGGGCGAGCAGTACTTC. It translates to CSARDEGEQYF.

V and J are TRBV11-2 and TRBJ2-2; TRBD2 agrees at 8 bases. The V segment lost 5 bases and the J segment 7 bases; nucleotides outside the gene matches: 12. The CDR3 runs 16 residues. The germline V gene encodes CDR1 SGHAT and CDR2 FQNNGV. The DNA for the CDR3 is TGTGCCAGCAGCATGACTAGCGCGCGTGGGGGCGGGGAGCTGTTTTTT. This translates into CASSMTSARGGGELFF.

This sequence joins TRBV20-1 and TRBJ2-5; D is undetermined. This CDR3 comprises 10 residues. Germline assignment: CDR1 DFQATT and CDR2 SNEGSKA (reference sequence). V lost 5 bases, J lost 3 bases, and 4 bases lay in between. DNA of the CDR3: TGCAGTGCTCTTAAAGAGACCCAGTACTTC. Translation gives CSALKETQYF.

This chain joins TRBV2 and TRBJ1-5, with D unclear. This CDR3 is built from 13 residues. Trimming pared 5 bases from V and 9 bases from J, leaving 14 bases between. Germline lookup yields CDR1 SNHLY and CDR2 FYNNEI. The CDR3: CASSLSTVAPQHF. The CDR3 nucleotides are TGTGCCAGCAGTCTTTCTACCGTCGCGCCCCAGCATTTT.

This clone turned up a few times. The genes are TRBV6-5 and TRBJ2-2; TRBD1 is a possible D gene (6 bases). There are 14 residues in the CDR3. Germline-derived CDR1 and CDR2 are MNHEY and SVGAGI. V was cut by 6 bases and J by 6 bases, with 14 bases left in between. This CDR3 is CASRELGAAGELFF. For the CDR3, the DNA is TGTGCCAGCAGAGAGCTGGGGGCGGCCGGGGAGCTGTTTTTT.

The V and J genes are TRBV28 and TRBJ1-1; TRBD1 might be the D (5 bases). V lost 6 bases and J lost 3, with 8 bases in between. CDR3 length equals 12 residues. Germline V gene lookup returns CDR1 MDHEN and CDR2 SYDVKM. The CDR3 spells CASRSRDTEAFF. The CDR3 nucleotides are TGTGCCAGCAGGTCCAGGGACACTGAAGCTTTCTTT.

This sequence joins TRBV11-3 and TRBJ2-1, with 7 bases identical to TRBD2. Germline lookup yields CDR1 SGHNT and CDR2 YENEEA. The CDR3 extends over 13 amino acids. The J segment lost 7 bases and the V segment lost 6 bases, leaving 6 bases of the junction unmatched. The CDR3 coding sequence is TGTGCCAGCAGTAGAGCAGCGGGGAATGAGCAGTTCTTC. Encoded protein: CASSRAAGNEQFF.

The chain couples TRBV3-1 (or the pseudogene TRBV3-2) to TRBJ2-5, with TRBD2 identical over 7 bases. The CDR3 is 16 residues long. After removal of 2 bases from V and 5 bases from J, the junction contained 11 bases not matched to a gene. CDR1 is LGHDT, CDR2 YNNKEL, per germline (reference sequence). The CDR3: CASSQLGLGGRETQYF. DNA of the CDR3: TGTGCCAGCAGCCAACTAGGACTAGGTGGTCGGGAGACCCAGTACTTC.

The CDR3 reads CASSPTGGVNQPQHF. Written as DNA, the CDR3 is TGTGCCAGCAGCCCAACAGGGGGCGTCAATCAGCCCCAGCATTTT. The chain links TRBV7-9 to TRBJ1-5, with 9 positions matching TRBD1. Germline trimming cut 5 bases from V and 3 bases from J; bases unmatched to any gene: 5. Germline V CDR1 and CDR2: SEHNR, FQNEAQ (reference sequence). CDR3 length: 15 residues.

The chain has TRBV21-1 and TRBJ2-3; TRBD2 was called by the table and not checked on the DNA. TRBV21-1 is labeled a pseudogene. The CDR3 covers 13 residues. The CDR3 loop is CASSKEPADTQYF. CDR3 nucleotides: TGTGCCAGCAGCAAAGAGCCCGCCGATACGCAGTATTTT.

The rearrangement joins TRBV7-2 to TRBJ2-7; TRBD2 agrees at 11 bases. Germline trimming cut 1 base from V and 0 bases from J; bases unmatched to any gene: 2. Per the germline V gene, CDR1 is SGHTA and CDR2 is FQGNSA. The CDR3 has 16 residues. CDR3 region: CASSLVAGGSSYEQYF. CDR3 in DNA: TGTGCCAGCAGCTTAGTAGCGGGAGGGTCCTCCTACGAGCAGTACTTC.